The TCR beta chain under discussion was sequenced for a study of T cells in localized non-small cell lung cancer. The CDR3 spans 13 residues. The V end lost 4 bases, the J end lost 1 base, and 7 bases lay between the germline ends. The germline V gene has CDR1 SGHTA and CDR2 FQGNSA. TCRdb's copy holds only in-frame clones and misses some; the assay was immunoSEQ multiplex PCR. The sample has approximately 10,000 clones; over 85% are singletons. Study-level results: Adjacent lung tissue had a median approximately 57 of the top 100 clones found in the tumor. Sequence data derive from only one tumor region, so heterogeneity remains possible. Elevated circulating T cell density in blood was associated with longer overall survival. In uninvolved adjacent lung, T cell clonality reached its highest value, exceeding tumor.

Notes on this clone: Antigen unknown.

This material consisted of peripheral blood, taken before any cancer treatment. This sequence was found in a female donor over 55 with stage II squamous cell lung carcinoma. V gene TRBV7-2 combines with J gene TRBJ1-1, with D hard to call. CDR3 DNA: TGTGCCAGCAGCTACGCAGAGAACACTGAAGCTTTCTTT. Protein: CASSYAENTEAFF.